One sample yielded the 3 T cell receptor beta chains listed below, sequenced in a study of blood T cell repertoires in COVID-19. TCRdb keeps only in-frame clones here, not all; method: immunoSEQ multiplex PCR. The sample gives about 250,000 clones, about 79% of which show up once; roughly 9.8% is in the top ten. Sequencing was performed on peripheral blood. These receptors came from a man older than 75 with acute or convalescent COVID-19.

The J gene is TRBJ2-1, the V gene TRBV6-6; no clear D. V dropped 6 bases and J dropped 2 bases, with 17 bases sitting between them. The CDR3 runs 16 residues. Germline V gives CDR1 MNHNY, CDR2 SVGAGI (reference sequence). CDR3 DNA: TGTGCCAGCAGCCCTTTCCCCCGCGTTACCTACAATGAGCAGTTCTTC. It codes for CASSPFPRVTYNEQFF.

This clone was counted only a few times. This CDR3 reads CSVSTRLDNEQFF. The CDR3, as DNA: TGCAGCGTTTCGACTAGACTAGACAATGAGCAGTTCTTC. The chain links TRBV29-1 to TRBJ2-1; perhaps TRBD2 as D (6 bases). The length of the CDR3 is 13 residues. V was shortened by 5 bases and J by 5 bases, with 13 bases between the two germline ends. CDR1 is SQVTM, CDR2 ANQGSEA, per germline.

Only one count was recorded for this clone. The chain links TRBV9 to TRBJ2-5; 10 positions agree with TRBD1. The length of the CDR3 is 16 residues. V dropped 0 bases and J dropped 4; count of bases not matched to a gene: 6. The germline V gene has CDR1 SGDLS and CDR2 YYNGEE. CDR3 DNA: TGTGCCAGCAGCGTAGGGGTCCGGGACAGGGGAGAGACCCAGTACTTC. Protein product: CASSVGVRDRGETQYF.